These 9 T cell receptor beta chains were all obtained from the same sample, sequenced in a study of early T cells in non-severe SARS-CoV-2 infection. TCRdb analysed the 5' RACE reads with MiXCR anew, one entry per CDR3 protein. This table holds 35,000 to 50,000 distinct CDR3 sequences, 4.5% to 7% found once. This material consisted of whole blood, taken at baseline. All receptors derive from an adult who was a healthcare worker with PCR-confirmed SARS-CoV-2 infection or an uninfected control (not recorded which).

This clonotype was seen many times. The V and J genes are TRBV29-1 and TRBJ2-1; D may correspond to TRBD1 or TRBD2 (6 bases each). Germline V lookup: CDR1 SQVTM, CDR2 ANQGSEA. V lost 4 bases and J 6 bases, leaving 10 bases between the germline ends. This CDR3 contains 12 residues. The DNA for the CDR3 is TGCAGCGTTGGAGAGGGGGGCAATGAGCAGTTCTTC. Translated: CSVGEGGNEQFF.

The table lists this clonotype with many counts. The rearrangement uses TRBV20-1 and TRBJ2-3; TRBD2 agrees at 13 bases. Germline lookup yields CDR1 DFQATT and CDR2 SNEGSKA (reference sequence). This CDR3 comprises 18 residues. The ends lost 1 base at V and 4 bases at J; junction bases unmatched: 11. CDR3 sequence reads: CSARGLAGGHRTPDTQYF. For the CDR3, the DNA is TGCAGTGCTAGAGGACTAGCGGGAGGACACAGGACCCCAGATACGCAGTATTTT.

This clonotype has a count of ten or more. V and J are TRBV27 and TRBJ2-3; either TRBD1 or TRBD2 may fit D (5 bases each). This CDR3 has 14 amino acids. V was cut by 3 bases and J by 6 bases, with 13 bases left in between. The germline CDR1 and CDR2 sequences are MNHEY and SMNVEV (reference sequence). The CDR3 sequence: CASSLGWGIDTQYF. CDR3 coding DNA: TGTGCCAGCAGTTTGGGGTGGGGGATTGATACGCAGTATTTT.

This clonotype was detected ten times or more. The chain carries TRBV7-2 and TRBJ2-3; D might be TRBD1 or TRBD2, each matching 6 bases. V lost 4 bases, J lost 4 bases, and 18 bases lay in between. The CDR3 extends over 16 amino acids. The germline gives CDR1 SGHTA, CDR2 FQGNSA. The CDR3 region is CASSSRMKRGADTQYF. CDR3 in DNA: TGTGCCAGCAGCTCCCGAATGAAAAGGGGGGCAGATACGCAGTATTTT. The complete variable domain, with remaining parts taken from reference TRBV7-2 and TRBJ2-3, reads GAGVSQSPSNKVTEKGKDVELRCDPISGHTALYWYRQSLGQGLEFLIYFQGNSAPDKSGLPSDRFSAERTGGSVSTLTIQRTQQEDSAVYLCASSSRMKRGADTQYFGPGTRLTVL.

There are many counts of this clonotype. This chain links TRBV7-3 with TRBJ2-2; 11 nucleotides line up with TRBD1. This CDR3 is built from 16 residues. Germline loops: CDR1 SGHTA, CDR2 FQGTGA. The J segment lost 5 bases and the V segment lost 6 bases, leaving 8 bases of the junction unmatched. This CDR3 is CASRKPGQGVTGELFF. CDR3 nucleotides: TGTGCCAGCAGAAAGCCGGGACAGGGGGTAACCGGGGAGCTGTTTTTT.

The table lists this clonotype with many counts. The V call is TRBV20-1, the J call TRBJ1-2; the D is unclear. Germline V lookup: CDR1 DFQATT, CDR2 SNEGSKA (reference sequence). V gave up 3 bases and J gave up 4 bases, with 12 bases separating them. There are 13 residues in the CDR3. The CDR3 nucleotides are TGCAGTGCTAGTACGGGAGTGGGCTATGGCTACACCTTC. Translated: CSASTGVGYGYTF.

This clonotype came up a few times. V is TRBV7-9 and J is TRBJ2-6; no firm D call. There are 16 residues in the CDR3. Trimming took off 5 bases at V and 4 bases at J, with 15 bases between the two ends. The V gene's germline CDR1 is SEHNR and CDR2 FQNEAQ (reference sequence). Here the CDR3 DNA reads TGTGCCAGCAGCCCTAACCTAAAAGCAGGGGCCAACGTCCTGACTTTC. This translates into CASSPNLKAGANVLTF.

This clonotype showed up many times. In nucleotides, the CDR3 is TGCGCCAGCAGCCACGGGACAGGGTCGGGCGCTGAAGCTTTCTTT. Its protein is CASSHGTGSGAEAFF. The chain links TRBV5-1 to TRBJ1-1; 9 positions match TRBD1. V gave up 4 bases and J gave up 6 bases; unmatched junction bases: 10. Per the germline V gene, CDR1 is SGHRS and CDR2 is YFSETQ. The CDR3 totals 15 residues. Together with reference TRBV5-1 and TRBJ1-1, the CDR3 gives the full variable domain: KAGVTQTPRYLIKTRGQQVTLSCSPISGHRSVSWYQQTPGQGLQFLFEYFSETQRNKGNFPGRFSGRQFSNSRSEMNVSTLELGDSALYLCASSHGTGSGAEAFFGQGTRLTVV.

This clonotype was counted at least ten times. The chain couples TRBV7-9 to TRBJ2-7, with 12 positions matching TRBD2. The trim removed 4 bases at V and 3 bases at J, leaving 19 bases unmatched. Germline loops: CDR1 SEHNR, CDR2 FQNEAQ (reference sequence). The CDR3 length is 20 residues. CDR3 in DNA: TGTGCCAGCAGCTCCCGCAGACTAGCGGGAGTAGTGTCCCCGTTCTACGAGCAGTACTTC. Translation: CASSSRRLAGVVSPFYEQYF.